A single T cell receptor (beta chain) is shown here with its context. This sample stems from a study of OX40 agonist ivuxolimab in advanced cancers. The CDR3 loop spans 18 amino acids. V shed 0 bases, J shed 1 base, and the junction held 6 bases outside the gene matches. Germline V gene data show CDR1 as SGHRS and CDR2 as YFSETQ. The method was immunoSEQ multiplex PCR; TCRdb's version includes in-frame clones alone and lacks a portion of them. Counted here are some 65,000 clones, about nine tenths occurring once; the ten biggest clones make up under 3.5%. This clonotype was sampled from an adult with an advanced solid tumor such as melanoma, head and neck, liver or kidney cancer. The gene calls are TRBV5-1 and TRBJ2-7, with TRBD2 identical over 14 bases. The sample was CD4+ or CD8+ T cells sorted from blood, taken in a trial of the OX40 agonist ivuxolimab. CDR3 region: CASSLVGTSGSKSYEQYF. Here the CDR3 DNA reads TGCGCCAGCAGCTTGGTCGGGACTAGCGGGAGTAAGTCCTACGAGCAGTACTTC.